These 17 T cell receptor beta chains share one sample of origin, sequenced in a study of human T cells and chemical hapten exposure. Time point reported: pre-sensitization, week 0. The treatment: therapeutic diphenylcyclopropenone sensitization with weekly scalp DPC. TCRdb redid the calling of the RACE reads with MiXCR, one entry per CDR3 protein. The table lists fewer than 70,000 distinct CDR3 sequences, 10% to 11% of them singletons, with approximately 5.5% in the top ten. Specimen: whole blood, collected in connection with sensitization to the hapten diphenylcyclopropenone (DPC). The receptors come from a woman in her fifties or sixties with alopecia areata. Some clones in this sample may be carry-over from other donors' samples.

This clonotype was recorded at least ten times. The chain couples TRBV18 to TRBJ1-5; D perhaps matches TRBD1 (6 bases). Germline V gene sequence: CDR1 KGHSH, CDR2 LQKENI. V was pared by 2 bases and J by 6 bases, with 11 bases between. The CDR3 contains 14 residues. CDR3 DNA: TGTGCCAGCTCACCAACAGGGATGGGTCAGCCCCAGCATTTT. It specifies CASSPTGMGQPQHF.

Only one count was recorded for this clonotype. The chain combines TRBV20-1 with TRBJ2-5; 12 bases fit TRBD1. The CDR3 runs 13 residues. Germline CDR1 reads DFQATT; CDR2 reads SNEGSKA (reference sequence). Trimming took 6 bases from V and 4 from J; bases not matched to a gene: 3. The CDR3, as DNA: TGCAGTGCCAGGGGACAGGGGGCAGAGACCCAGTACTTC. Its translation is CSARGQGAETQYF.

V is TRBV5-1 and J is TRBJ2-2, with unresolved D. Germline V lookup: CDR1 SGHRS, CDR2 YFSETQ. The V end was cut by 2 bases, the J end by 0 bases, with 5 bases between. The CDR3 loop spans 14 amino acids. CDR3 sequence (DNA): TGCGCCAGCAGCTTAGACTCGAACACCGGGGAGCTGTTTTTT. This codes for CASSLDSNTGELFF.

This clonotype has more than one count but fewer than ten. V and J are TRBV20-1 and TRBJ1-1, with a weak D call TRBD1 (5 bases). This CDR3 has 13 residues. The germline V gene encodes CDR1 DFQATT and CDR2 SNEGSKA (reference sequence). The V and J ends lost 0 bases and 7 bases respectively, with 12 bases between them. CDR3 bases: TGCAGTGCTAGAGAACCCCGGGGGGATGAAGCTTTCTTT. This translates into CSAREPRGDEAFF.

This clonotype was counted at least ten times. The chain has TRBV7-9 and TRBJ2-7, with TRBD2 identical over 11 bases. Per the germline V gene, CDR1 is SEHNR and CDR2 is FQNEAQ (reference sequence). The V and J ends lost 4 bases and 3 bases, in that order; junction bases with no gene match: 5. The CDR3 sequence is 15 residues long. CDR3 nucleotide sequence: TGTGCCAGCAGCTCCTCTAGCGGGAGGTTCTACGAGCAGTACTTC. This translates into CASSSSSGRFYEQYF. The whole variable domain, filled in from reference TRBV7-9 and TRBJ2-7, reads DTGVSQNPRHKITKRGQNVTFRCDPISEHNRLYWYRQTLGQGPEFLTYFQNEAQLEKSRLLSDRFSAERPKGSFSTLEIQRTEQGDSAMYLCASSSSSGRFYEQYFGPGTRLTVT.

This clonotype showed up many times. The chain links TRBV20-1 to TRBJ1-2, with D unclear. The V end was cut by 6 bases, the J end by 2 bases, with 7 bases between. This CDR3 has 11 residues. The germline gives CDR1 DFQATT, CDR2 SNEGSKA (reference sequence). CDR3 nucleotides: TGCAGTGCGGCGGGAAACTATGGCTACACCTTC. Encoded protein: CSAAGNYGYTF.

This clonotype appeared many times. This chain connects TRBV10-1 to TRBJ2-3; D is unclear. Trimming removed 3 bases at V and 1 base at J, with 5 bases between. The germline V gene has CDR1 WNHNN and CDR2 SYGVQD (reference sequence). The CDR3 contains 13 residues. DNA for the CDR3: TGCGCCAGCAGTGATAGGGGCACAGATACGCAGTATTTT. Translation: CASSDRGTDTQYF.

This clonotype was found many times. The chain uses TRBV28 and TRBJ2-3, with TRBD1 identical over 9 bases. Germline V gene lookup returns CDR1 MDHEN and CDR2 SYDVKM. The CDR3 is 15 residues long. The junction had 8 bases not matched to a gene; V was cut back by 6 bases and J by 4 bases. The CDR3 loop is CASSSRDRVADTQYF. DNA for the CDR3: TGTGCCAGCAGCTCCCGGGACAGGGTCGCAGATACGCAGTATTTT.

There are a few counts of this clonotype. The rearrangement links TRBV28 to TRBJ2-7; D is unresolved. V was pared by 5 bases and J by 2 bases, with 19 bases between. This CDR3 spans 16 amino acids. Germline CDR1 is MDHEN and CDR2 is SYDVKM. The CDR3 loop reads CASSPAWSWIPYEQYF. The CDR3 DNA reads as TGTGCCAGCAGTCCCGCCTGGTCTTGGATCCCCTACGAGCAGTACTTC.

The table lists this clonotype with many counts. The chain uses TRBV30 and TRBJ2-3; perhaps TRBD1 as D (7 bases). The germline CDR1 and CDR2 sequences are GTSNPN and SVGIG (reference sequence). This CDR3 has 16 residues. The V end lost 0 bases, the J end lost 5 bases, and 18 bases lay between the germline ends. The CDR3, as DNA: TGTGCCTGGAGTGTACGGACAGGAGGGGGGCAAGATACGCAGTATTTT. Protein product: CAWSVRTGGGQDTQYF.

This sequence joins TRBV29-1 and TRBJ2-7; D is unresolved. The CDR3 has 11 residues. The germline V gene has CDR1 SQVTM and CDR2 ANQGSEA. V lost 2 bases to trimming and J lost 5 bases, with 7 bases between them. For the CDR3, the DNA is TGCAGCGTTGAAAGTGTGAACGAGCAGTACTTC. This codes for CSVESVNEQYF.

This chain connects TRBV9 to TRBJ2-7, with D maybe TRBD2 (7 bases). V gave up 0 bases and J gave up 3 bases, with 10 bases separating them. This CDR3 is 14 amino acids long. Germline V gene sequence: CDR1 SGDLS, CDR2 YYNGEE. The CDR3 nucleotides read TGTGCCAGCAGCGTAGAGGGGGGGCACTACGAGCAGTACTTC. It codes for CASSVEGGHYEQYF.

The table lists this clonotype with many counts. V and J are TRBV18 and TRBJ2-1; 12 nucleotides match TRBD2. There are 18 residues in the CDR3. Germline values: CDR1 KGHSH, CDR2 LQKENI. Unmatched junction bases numbered 11, after V lost 3 bases and J lost 5 bases. CDR3 residues: CASSPFTQTSGRNNEQFF. Here the CDR3 DNA reads TGTGCCAGCTCACCCTTCACGCAGACTAGCGGGAGAAACAATGAGCAGTTCTTC.

The J gene is TRBJ1-4, the V gene TRBV6-2 or TRBV6-3; no clear D. The CDR3 contains 15 residues. Germline CDR1 is MNHEY and CDR2 is SVGEGT. Trimming left V 0 bases short and J 8 bases short, with 13 bases between. The CDR3 loop is CASSYSGSPGEKLFF. The CDR3 region has the DNA TGTGCCAGCAGTTACTCGGGCAGTCCTGGAGAAAAACTGTTTTTT.

CDR3 residues: CASSLGRAYTEAFF. DNA of the CDR3: TGTGCCAGCAGCTTAGGGAGGGCGTACACTGAAGCTTTCTTT. V usage is TRBV7-2 and J usage is TRBJ1-1; D is unresolved. The CDR3 consists of 14 residues. From germline, CDR1 is SGHTA and CDR2 FQGNSA. V gave up 1 base and J gave up 3 bases, with 9 bases separating them. The whole variable domain, filled in from reference TRBV7-2 and TRBJ1-1, reads GAGVSQSPSNKVTEKGKDVELRCDPISGHTALYWYRQSLGQGLEFLIYFQGNSAPDKSGLPSDRFSAERTGGSVSTLTIQRTQQEDSAVYLCASSLGRAYTEAFFGQGTRLTVV.

This clonotype was detected many times. The chain uses TRBV7-2 and TRBJ2-3; 7 nucleotides align to TRBD1. The CDR3 runs 14 residues. V shed 4 bases and J 4 bases; nucleotides not matched to a gene: 5. Germline CDR1 is SGHTA and CDR2 is FQGNSA. The CDR3 coding sequence is TGTGCCAGCAGCTACACGGACAGGCCAGATACGCAGTATTTT. Protein sequence: CASSYTDRPDTQYF.

As regards this clonotype: A junction end diverges from the germline sequence, so it may reflect a read error. V and J are TRBV12-3 or TRBV12-4 and TRBJ2-3; 10 bases line up with TRBD2. The CDR3 length is 14 residues. CDR3 sequence (DNA): TGTGCCAGCAGTATAGCGGGGGGAGCAGATACGCAGTATTTT. This encodes CASSIAGGADTQYF.